Following are 18 T cell receptor beta chains from one sample sequenced in a study of blood T cell repertoires in COVID-19. TCRdb keeps only in-frame clones here, not all; method: immunoSEQ multiplex PCR. The table has 150,000 to 160,000 clones, approximately 80% seen once. The sample was peripheral blood. Source of these receptors: a woman aged 55-69 years with COVID-19, enrolled during active disease.

This clone was counted a single time. The V call is TRBV5-4, the J call TRBJ2-5, with D possibly TRBD1 on 8 matching bases. This CDR3 comprises 16 residues. From germline, CDR1 is SGHNT and CDR2 YYREEE (reference sequence). V lost 4 bases and J lost 1, with 17 bases in between. CDR3 bases: TGTGCCAGCAGCGCCTACAGGGGGGGAGGCCAAGAGACCCAGTACTTC. Amino acids: CASSAYRGGGQETQYF.

The rearrangement uses TRBV27 and TRBJ2-1; the match to TRBD2 covers 7 bases. Unmatched junction bases numbered 6, after V lost 3 bases and J lost 4 bases. The germline gives CDR1 MNHEY, CDR2 SMNVEV (reference sequence). The CDR3 has 15 residues. CDR3 nucleotides: TGTGCCAGCAGTTTCGGACTAGGGGCTTACAATGAGCAGTTCTTC. Residues: CASSFGLGAYNEQFF.

V is TRBV5-6 and J is TRBJ2-1, with 13 bases matching TRBD2. Germline trimming cut 2 bases from V and 7 bases from J; bases unmatched to any gene: 12. Germline CDR1 reads SGHDT; CDR2 reads YYEEEE. CDR3 size: 18 residues. DNA of the CDR3: TGTGCCAGCAGCTTTCGGCGTACTAGCGGGAGGGCCAGGAATGAGCAGTTCTTC. This sequence encodes CASSFRRTSGRARNEQFF. Full variable domain (outside the CDR3, taken from reference TRBV5-6 and TRBJ2-1): DAGVTQSPTHLIKTRGQQVTLRCSPKSGHDTVSWYQQALGQGPQFIFQYYEEEERQRGNFPDRFSGHQFPNYSSELNVNALLLGDSALYLCASSFRRTSGRARNEQFFGPGTRLTVL.

This chain connects TRBV25-1 to TRBJ1-2, with D possibly being TRBD1 (6 bases). Per the germline V gene, CDR1 is MGHDK and CDR2 is SYGVNS. The CDR3 has 12 amino acids. Trimming shortened V by 5 bases and J by 5 bases, and 9 bases separated the two germline ends. CDR3 sequence (DNA): TGTGCCAGCAGTTTAGGGACATATGGCTACACCTTC. It codes for CASSLGTYGYTF.

This clone was found a few times. The chain is built from TRBV19 and TRBJ1-5; 8 nucleotides line up with TRBD1. Germline CDR1 is LNHDA and CDR2 is SQIVND (reference sequence). The length of the CDR3 is 15 residues. The trim removed 6 bases at V and 2 bases at J, leaving 6 bases unmatched. The CDR3 sequence is CASRSGQGRNQPQHF. DNA of the CDR3: TGTGCCAGTAGGAGCGGACAGGGCCGCAATCAGCCCCAGCATTTT.

V is TRBV6-5 and J is TRBJ2-3, with D maybe TRBD1 (6 bases). The CDR3 has 15 amino acids. V shed 7 bases and J shed 8 bases, with 22 bases lying between them. Looked up from germline, CDR1 is MNHEY and CDR2 is SVGAGI. CDR3 sequence: CASNNLGEAQGTQYF. The CDR3 nucleotides are TGTGCCAGCAATAATCTGGGCGAGGCACAGGGTACGCAGTATTTT.

The chain links TRBV5-6 to TRBJ1-1; 7 bases agree with TRBD1. Germline trimming cut 4 bases from V and 4 bases from J; bases unmatched to any gene: 4. The CDR3 contains 13 residues. CDR1 and CDR2 (germline): SGHDT, YYEEEE. The CDR3 DNA is TGTGCCAGCAGCGACGGGGACAGCACTGAAGCTTTCTTT. Translated: CASSDGDSTEAFF.

The chain combines TRBV6-1 with TRBJ2-1; D is undetermined. The CDR3 totals 17 residues. Trimming left V 4 bases short and J 0 bases short, with 16 bases between. Germline V gene lookup returns CDR1 MNHNS and CDR2 SASEGT. The CDR3 here is CASSGRPHGISYNEQFF. Here the CDR3 DNA reads TGTGCCAGCAGTGGGAGACCCCACGGTATCTCCTACAATGAGCAGTTCTTC.

The V gene is TRBV7-3, the J gene TRBJ2-3; possible D gene TRBD2, 6 bases. This CDR3 comprises 15 residues. In germline, CDR1 is SGHTA, CDR2 FQGTGA. The V and J ends lost 5 bases and 3 bases respectively, with 15 bases between them. In nucleotides, the CDR3 is TGTGCCAGCAGCAGGGACCGGGACTCGACAGATACGCAGTATTTT. Amino acids: CASSRDRDSTDTQYF.

This chain links TRBV4-2 with TRBJ2-1; D may be TRBD1 (6 bases). CDR1 LGHNA and CDR2 YNFKEQ come from the germline V gene. This CDR3 has 13 amino acids. V was trimmed by 1 base and J by 8 bases, leaving 9 bases between them. CDR3 nucleotide sequence: TGTGCCAGCAGCCAAGTAGGGGGTGATGAGCAGTTCTTC. Protein product: CASSQVGGDEQFF.

This clone was seen only a few times. V and J are TRBV2 and TRBJ2-1; 7 nucleotides agree with TRBD2. The CDR3 length is 14 residues. Germline V gene lookup returns CDR1 SNHLY and CDR2 FYNNEI. J was trimmed by 8 bases and V by 8 bases; bases with no gene match: 12. The CDR3 DNA reads as TGTGCCAGCTCGGGGCAGGGAGCGGGATATGAGCAGTTCTTC. It codes for CASSGQGAGYEQFF. Looking up the rest from reference TRBV2 and TRBJ2-1 gives the full variable domain: EPEVTQTPSHQVTQMGQEVILRCVPISNHLYFYWYRQILGQKVEFLVSFYNNEISEKSEIFDDQFSVERPDGSNFTLKIRSTKLEDSAMYFCASSGQGAGYEQFFGPGTRLTVL.

The chain has TRBV29-1 and TRBJ1-2, with a weak D call TRBD1 (5 bases). Germline V CDR1 and CDR2: SQVTM, ANQGSEA. The germline V and J ends were trimmed by 5 bases and 4 bases, with 14 bases remaining between them. The CDR3 extends over 13 amino acids. The CDR3 loop is CSVLTSGGYGYTF. The CDR3 DNA follows: TGCAGCGTTCTAACCTCGGGGGGCTATGGCTACACCTTC.

The sample holds one count of this clone. The rearrangement links TRBV3-1 (or the pseudogene TRBV3-2) to TRBJ2-1, with D perhaps matching TRBD2 (6 bases). The CDR3 consists of 16 residues. V was trimmed by 4 bases and J by 2 bases, leaving 15 bases between them. From germline, CDR1 is LGHDT and CDR2 YNNKEL (reference sequence). The CDR3 bases are TGTGCCAGCAGCCCCTGGGGCTCGGGGGCCTACAATGAGCAGTTCTTC. It encodes CASSPWGSGAYNEQFF.

V gene TRBV4-1 combines with J gene TRBJ2-4; D not certain. Between the trimmed V and J ends, which lost 4 bases and 2 bases, there was a span of 12 bases. The CDR3 loop spans 15 amino acids. From germline, CDR1 is MGHRA and CDR2 YSYEKL. DNA of the CDR3: TGCGCCAGCAGCCGTAACGTAGTGTCCAAAAACATTCAGTACTTC. It encodes CASSRNVVSKNIQYF.

This chain uses TRBV27 with TRBJ2-2; D may be TRBD2 (6 bases). The germline CDR1 and CDR2 sequences are MNHEY and SMNVEV (reference sequence). V dropped 4 bases and J dropped 1 base, with 7 bases sitting between them. The CDR3 spans 14 residues. This CDR3 reads CASSSAGNTGELFF. The CDR3 DNA sequence: TGTGCCAGCAGTTCAGCGGGGAACACCGGGGAGCTGTTTTTT.

The J gene is TRBJ1-4, the V gene TRBV19; no clear D. Germline V gene data show CDR1 as LNHDA and CDR2 as SQIVND (reference sequence). The CDR3 is made up of 15 amino acids. V shed 3 bases and J shed 8 bases, with 16 bases lying between them. This CDR3 is CASSIFGLPSEKLFF. CDR3 sequence (DNA): TGTGCCAGTAGTATTTTCGGACTCCCTTCCGAAAAACTGTTTTTT.

The genes are TRBV29-1 and TRBJ2-7, with unresolved D. V lost 5 bases and J lost 0, with 8 bases in between. Per germline, CDR1 SQVTM and CDR2 ANQGSEA. The CDR3 extends over 12 amino acids. The CDR3 here is CSVSEYSYEQYF. The CDR3 nucleotides read TGCAGCGTTTCGGAGTACTCCTACGAGCAGTACTTC.

This chain joins TRBV12-3 or TRBV12-4 and TRBJ1-3, with 7 nucleotides matching TRBD1. The CDR3 runs to 13 residues. The V segment lost 6 bases and the J segment 2 bases; nucleotides outside the gene matches: 1. CDR3 sequence reads: CASSRGTGNTIYF. Here the CDR3 DNA reads TGTGCCAGCAGCAGGGGGACTGGAAACACCATATATTTT.